The 24 T cell receptor beta chains below all came from one sample that was sequenced in a study of blood T cell repertoires in COVID-19. Using immunoSEQ multiplex PCR, the repertoire was profiled, and TCRdb retains in-frame clones only, with some absent. This sample carries a few hundred thousand clones, less than 90% of them seen once, and the ten largest clones take less than 2%. The sample comprised peripheral blood. These receptors came from a woman aged 40 to 50 who had recovered from COVID-19.

CDR3 in DNA: TGTGCCAGCTGGGGCCAGGGGGCGCGAAATCAGCCCCAGCATTTT. Protein product: CASWGQGARNQPQHF. The genes are TRBV6-5 and TRBJ1-5, with 8 bases fitting TRBD1. Germline lookup yields CDR1 MNHEY and CDR2 SVGAGI. The V segment lost 8 bases and the J segment 4 bases; nucleotides outside the gene matches: 10. This CDR3 has 15 amino acids.

This clone was seen a handful of times. This chain connects TRBV6-6 to TRBJ2-1; 7 positions match TRBD2. V lost 4 bases to trimming and J lost 4 bases; unmatched junction nucleotides: 4. In germline, CDR1 is MNHNY, CDR2 SVGAGI (reference sequence). This CDR3 region has 14 residues. Here the CDR3 reads CASSSEGGYNEQFF. The DNA for the CDR3 is TGTGCCAGCAGTTCTGAGGGAGGGTACAATGAGCAGTTCTTC.

The chain combines TRBV15 with TRBJ2-3; TRBD2 is a possible D gene (6 bases). This CDR3 has 13 residues. The V and J ends lost 3 bases and 3 bases respectively, with 7 bases between them. The germline V gene encodes CDR1 LNHNV and CDR2 YYDKDF (reference sequence). CDR3 DNA sequence: TGTGCCACCAGCAGGGGGGGAACAGATACGCAGTATTTT. Translation: CATSRGGTDTQYF.

The chain links TRBV21-1 to TRBJ2-1; the table assigns TRBD1, which was not confirmed against the DNA. TRBV21-1 is assigned pseudogene status. There are 15 residues in the CDR3. The CDR3 loop reads CASSGRDRENNEQFF. CDR3 in DNA: TGTGCCAGCAGCGGCCGGGACAGGGAAAACAATGAGCAGTTCTTC.

CDR3 bases: TGTGCCAGCAGTGAAGTGGACAGGGGTTCGGGGGAGCTGTTTTTT. It specifies CASSEVDRGSGELFF. This chain joins TRBV6-1 and TRBJ2-2; 9 bases are a match to TRBD1. The V gene's germline CDR1 is MNHNS and CDR2 SASEGT. This CDR3 comprises 15 residues. The V segment lost 1 base and the J segment 8 bases; nucleotides outside the gene matches: 5.

In its sample, this clone was seen a few times. CDR3 protein: CASSLRDSEQFF. Written as DNA, the CDR3 is TGTGCCAGCAGCCTCCGGGACAGCGAGCAGTTCTTC. This chain joins TRBV3-1 (or the pseudogene TRBV3-2) and TRBJ2-1, with TRBD1 matching 7 bases. With 4 bases clipped from V and 10 bases from J, the junction kept 4 bases outside the gene matches. The CDR3 extends over 12 amino acids. CDR1 is LGHDT, CDR2 YNNKEL, per germline (reference sequence).

The V gene is TRBV6-1, the J gene TRBJ1-1; weak D call: TRBD1 (5 bases). CDR3 length equals 16 residues. The V and J ends lost 0 bases and 0 bases respectively, with 11 bases between them. Germline values: CDR1 MNHNS, CDR2 SASEGT. For the CDR3, the DNA is TGTGCCAGCAGTGAAGCAGGGTCAGGGTTGAACACTGAAGCTTTCTTT. Translating gives CASSEAGSGLNTEAFF.

Comment on this clone: The sample has other DNA sequences that encode this CDR3 too. J is TRBJ1-3 and V is TRBV3-1 (or the pseudogene TRBV3-2); no clear D. V was trimmed by 4 bases and J by 0 bases, leaving 13 bases between them. CDR3 length equals 16 residues. CDR1 is LGHDT and CDR2 is YNNKEL in the germline V gene (reference sequence). CDR3 sequence reads: CASSPREQNSGNTIYF. CDR3 coding DNA: TGTGCCAGCAGCCCCCGGGAGCAGAACTCTGGAAACACCATATATTTT.

The chain recombines TRBV5-1 with TRBJ1-1; D call uncertain. V dropped 5 bases and J dropped 5 bases, with 16 bases sitting between them. The length of the CDR3 is 14 residues. CDR1 and CDR2 from the germline V gene are SGHRS and YFSETQ. The CDR3 nucleotides are TGCGCCAGCAGGGCCCCAGAAGGAGGGACTGAAGCTTTCTTT. Its translation: CASRAPEGGTEAFF.

This chain joins TRBV4-2 and TRBJ1-2, with TRBD1 matching 11 bases. V was clipped by 4 bases and J by 2 bases; unmatched bases: 0. CDR1 and CDR2 (germline): LGHNA, YNFKEQ. There are 14 residues in the CDR3. Here the CDR3 reads CASSRDRGNYGYTF. The CDR3 bases are TGTGCCAGCAGCCGGGACAGGGGGAACTATGGCTACACCTTC.

The gene calls are TRBV18 and TRBJ2-5, with 10 bases aligning to TRBD1. Trimming removed 2 bases from V and 4 bases from J; junction bases left unmatched: 16. Per germline, CDR1 KGHSH and CDR2 LQKENI. The CDR3 sequence is 19 residues long. For the CDR3, the DNA is TGTGCCAGCTCACCATTTGGGACAGGGGCACTAGGGGATGGAGAGACCCAGTACTTC. Translated, it gives CASSPFGTGALGDGETQYF.

V usage is TRBV5-1 and J usage is TRBJ1-1; weak D call: TRBD1 (6 bases). Germline V gives CDR1 SGHRS, CDR2 YFSETQ. With 4 bases removed from V and 3 bases from J, the gap between germline ends came to 13 bases. The CDR3 spans 14 residues. CDR3: CASSLRDTYTEAFF. The CDR3 nucleotides read TGCGCCAGCAGCCTTCGGGACACCTACACTGAAGCTTTCTTT. Supplemented by reference TRBV5-1 and TRBJ1-1, the full variable domain reads KAGVTQTPRYLIKTRGQQVTLSCSPISGHRSVSWYQQTPGQGLQFLFEYFSETQRNKGNFPGRFSGRQFSNSRSEMNVSTLELGDSALYLCASSLRDTYTEAFFGQGTRLTVV.

This chain joins TRBV6-5 and TRBJ2-1; D remains unclear. The CDR3 spans 14 residues. V lost 6 bases and J lost 1, with 10 bases in between. Germline assignment: CDR1 MNHEY and CDR2 SVGAGI. CDR3 protein: CASRQLSSYNEQFF. The DNA for the CDR3 is TGTGCCAGCAGACAGCTCTCTTCCTACAATGAGCAGTTCTTC.

This clone was recorded only once. The chain uses TRBV7-8 and TRBJ1-2; 7 nucleotides align to TRBD1. Germline V CDR1 and CDR2: SGHVS, FQNEAQ. The CDR3 runs to 13 residues. With V trimmed by 3 bases and J by 10 bases, 8 bases remained unmatched. The CDR3: CASSLGTGVTYTF. The CDR3 coding sequence is TGTGCCAGCAGCTTGGGTACAGGGGTAACCTACACCTTC. The variable domain in full, completed from reference TRBV7-8 and TRBJ1-2, reads GAGVSQSPRYKVAKRGQDVALRCDPISGHVSLFWYQQALGQGPEFLTYFQNEAQLDKSGLPSDRFFAERPEGSVSTLKIQRTQQEDSAVYLCASSLGTGVTYTFGSGTRLTVV.

In its sample, this clone was seen once. This chain uses TRBV28 with TRBJ1-5; D may be TRBD1 (5 bases). Trimming took 6 bases from V and 0 from J, leaving 15 bases between them. Germline V gene lookup returns CDR1 MDHEN and CDR2 SYDVKM. The CDR3 spans 16 residues. The CDR3: CASRARRGDSNQPQHF. In DNA form, the CDR3 reads TGTGCCAGCAGGGCCAGAAGGGGCGATAGCAATCAGCCCCAGCATTTT.

This chain links TRBV12-5 with TRBJ2-3; D not resolved. This CDR3 region has 11 residues. Trimming took 4 bases from V and 6 from J, leaving 5 bases between them. From germline, CDR1 is LGHNT and CDR2 FRNRAP. The CDR3 is CASGSVDTQYF. DNA of the CDR3: TGTGCTAGTGGTTCCGTGGATACGCAGTATTTT.

As concerns this clone: The junction departs from the called germline gene at one end, perhaps through a read error. V and J are TRBV2 and TRBJ1-4; D unresolved. This CDR3 comprises 14 residues. Germline CDR1 reads SNHLY; CDR2 reads FYNNEI. CDR3 sequence (DNA): TGTGCCAGCAGTGAAATATCATTCCCGGGATTAAGAAGCTGG. Translated: CASSEISFPGLRSW.

The chain couples TRBV6-6 to TRBJ1-5; 10 bases fit TRBD1. V lost 6 bases and J lost 1; bases outside the gene matches: 6. This CDR3 has 16 residues. Germline assignment: CDR1 MNHNY and CDR2 SVGAGI (reference sequence). Here the CDR3 reads CASSRRQGASNQPQHF. The DNA of the CDR3 is TGTGCCAGCAGCCGCCGACAGGGGGCAAGCAATCAGCCCCAGCATTTT.

This clone turned up a few times. The gene calls are TRBV28 and TRBJ1-4; possibly TRBD1 for D (5 bases). Germline loops: CDR1 MDHEN, CDR2 SYDVKM. The germline V and J ends were trimmed by 0 bases and 10 bases, with 15 bases remaining between them. There are 15 residues in the CDR3. The CDR3 here is CASSLWQASRGKLFF. The CDR3 DNA reads as TGTGCCAGCAGTTTATGGCAGGCGTCTAGGGGAAAACTGTTTTTT. The full variable domain, in which reference TRBV28 and TRBJ1-4 provide the parts outside the CDR3, is DVKVTQSSRYLVKRTGEKVFLECVQDMDHENMFWYRQDPGLGLRLIYFSYDVKMKEKGDIPEGYSVSREKKERFSLILESASTNQTSMYLCASSLWQASRGKLFFGSGTQLSVL.

V usage is TRBV4-1 and J usage is TRBJ2-7; 7 positions match TRBD1. CDR1 and CDR2 from the germline V gene are MGHRA and YSYEKL. The CDR3 has 16 residues. The trim removed 0 bases at V and 6 bases at J, leaving 11 bases unmatched. The CDR3, as DNA: TGCGCCAGCAGCCAAGAGGAGAACAGGGGCTATTTCGAGCAGTACTTC. Translation: CASSQEENRGYFEQYF.

The V and J genes are TRBV18 and TRBJ2-7, with 8 bases aligning to TRBD1. V gave up 2 bases and J gave up 6 bases; unmatched junction bases: 12. CDR1 is KGHSH and CDR2 is LQKENI in the germline V gene. The CDR3 is made up of 16 amino acids. The chain's CDR3 is CASSPATGALLREQYF. The CDR3 DNA reads TGTGCCAGCTCACCAGCGACAGGGGCACTTCTTCGCGAGCAGTACTTC.

The DNA of the CDR3 is TGTGCCAGCAGGCCGACAGGGGAATTTAGCACTGAAGCTTTCTTT. Its translation: CASRPTGEFSTEAFF. The chain is built from TRBV27 and TRBJ1-1; 8 positions match TRBD1. The V segment lost 6 bases and the J segment 4 bases; nucleotides outside the gene matches: 10. Per germline, CDR1 MNHEY and CDR2 SMNVEV (reference sequence). The CDR3 has 15 residues.

The rearrangement joins TRBV6-6 to TRBJ1-2, with D unresolved. In germline, CDR1 is MNHNY, CDR2 SVGAGI (reference sequence). This CDR3 has 14 residues. V shed 5 bases and J shed 3 bases, with 13 bases lying between them. The CDR3 nucleotides are TGTGCCAGCAGTGTCACGGGAGATCACTATGGCTACACCTTC. Protein: CASSVTGDHYGYTF.

The chain is built from TRBV9 and TRBJ2-7, with a tentative D call TRBD2 (6 bases). This CDR3 contains 13 residues. CDR1 and CDR2 from the germline V gene are SGDLS and YYNGEE. Trimming left V 3 bases short and J 7 bases short, with 14 bases between. CDR3 bases: TGTGCCAGCAGCGCCCTTCCGGCGGGGGAGCAGTACTTC. It codes for CASSALPAGEQYF.